Following are 26 T cell receptor beta chains from one sample sequenced in a study of T cell responses to AZD1222 COVID-19 vaccine. Here immunoSEQ multiplex PCR was the method, and the copy in TCRdb shows in-frame clones only, minus some. The profile covers around 190,000 clones, with 91% appearing a single time and 1.5% to 2% taken by the ten largest. The specimen comprised peripheral blood, sampled 28 days after the second AZD1222 dose. The receptors come from an adult who received the AZD1222 COVID-19 vaccine.

CDR3 sequence (DNA): TGTGCCAGCAGTCCCAGCACGGGAATCCCCTACAATGAGCAGTTCTTC. It translates to CASSPSTGIPYNEQFF. The genes are TRBV27 and TRBJ2-1; TRBD2 is a possible D gene (5 bases). Between the trimmed V and J ends, which lost 5 bases and 2 bases, there was a span of 16 bases. From germline, CDR1 is MNHEY and CDR2 SMNVEV (reference sequence). The CDR3 runs 16 residues.

The gene calls are TRBV7-2 and TRBJ2-2; D unresolved. V lost 5 bases to trimming and J lost 0 bases, with 10 bases between them. The length of the CDR3 is 15 residues. Germline CDR1 SGHTA, CDR2 FQGNSA. The CDR3 spells CASSPRVPNTGELFF. As DNA, the CDR3 is TGTGCCAGCAGCCCTAGGGTTCCGAACACCGGGGAGCTGTTTTTT.

The chain employs TRBV10-3 and TRBJ2-7; 9 nucleotides match TRBD1. From germline, CDR1 is ENHRY and CDR2 SYGVKD. J was trimmed by 2 bases and V by 5 bases; bases with no gene match: 10. The CDR3 loop spans 16 amino acids. The CDR3 sequence: CAISRPPGQGTYEQYF. Here the CDR3 DNA reads TGTGCCATCAGTAGGCCACCGGGACAGGGAACCTACGAGCAGTACTTC.

The chain employs TRBV12-2 and TRBJ1-4; no check of the table's D call, TRBD1, against the DNA was made. TRBV12-2 is flagged as a pseudogene. The CDR3 runs 17 residues. Written as DNA, the CDR3 is TGTGCAAGTCGCTTAGCGCGGGACAGCCTGGCTCAGGAAAAACTGTTTTTT. It translates to CASRLARDSLAQEKLFF.

This chain connects TRBV7-9 to TRBJ2-7; no firm D call. Trimming took 4 bases from V and 7 from J, leaving 26 bases between them. The CDR3 loop spans 17 amino acids. In germline, CDR1 is SEHNR, CDR2 FQNEAQ (reference sequence). CDR3 sequence (DNA): TGTGCCAGCAGCTCTCCCCCTCTCGGCGGAAAGTCGAGGGAGCAGTACTTC. This encodes CASSSPPLGGKSREQYF.

The V gene is TRBV18, the J gene TRBJ1-5, with 7 bases fitting TRBD1. CDR1 KGHSH and CDR2 LQKENI come from the germline V gene. After removal of 2 bases from V and 7 bases from J, the junction contained 11 bases not matched to a gene. This CDR3 has 16 amino acids. The CDR3 loop reads CASSPEGDREMQPQHF. The CDR3 DNA reads TGTGCCAGCTCACCAGAAGGAGACAGGGAAATGCAGCCCCAGCATTTT.

The chain links TRBV9 to TRBJ2-4, with D possibly TRBD2 on 6 matching bases. V was pared by 7 bases and J by 0 bases, with 8 bases between. The CDR3 has 13 residues. CDR1 and CDR2 (germline): SGDLS, YYNGEE. CDR3 sequence: CASGGLAKNIQYF. The CDR3 DNA reads as TGTGCCAGCGGGGGACTAGCCAAAAACATTCAGTACTTC.

This rearrangement joins TRBV19 to TRBJ1-1; TRBD1 matches at 9 bases. Germline values: CDR1 LNHDA, CDR2 SQIVND (reference sequence). CDR3 length: 14 residues. V trimming: 3 bases; J trimming: 5 bases; junction bases outside the gene matches: 4. Here the CDR3 DNA reads TGTGCCAGTAGTATGGGACAGGGAAGGACTGAAGCTTTCTTT. Residues: CASSMGQGRTEAFF.

The gene calls are TRBV6-5 and TRBJ1-2; TRBD1 agrees at 7 bases. The CDR3 has 14 residues. V gave up 2 bases and J gave up 7 bases; unmatched junction bases: 7. Per germline, CDR1 MNHEY and CDR2 SVGAGI. The CDR3 nucleotides are TGTGCCAGCAGTTACCCCGACAGGGCAAGTGGCTACACCTTC. Residues: CASSYPDRASGYTF.

V and J are TRBV6-6 and TRBJ1-5; D is unclear. The CDR3 runs to 14 residues. Germline CDR1 is MNHNY and CDR2 is SVGAGI (reference sequence). Trimming left V 4 bases short and J 1 base short, with 8 bases between. The DNA for the CDR3 is TGTGCCAGCAGTTCGGAACAGAGCAATCAGCCCCAGCATTTT. Translation gives CASSSEQSNQPQHF.

This clone was counted a few times. The V and J genes are TRBV7-2 and TRBJ2-4, with a tentative D call TRBD1 (5 bases). The CDR3 sequence is 13 residues long. Germline V gives CDR1 SGHTA, CDR2 FQGNSA. Trimming took 1 base from V and 16 from J, leaving 17 bases between them. CDR3 region: CASSLETSRVIYF. In DNA form, the CDR3 reads TGTGCCAGCAGCTTAGAGACGAGCAGGGTCATATACTTC.

With respect to this clone: Without the conserved terminal phenylalanine or tryptophan, this CDR3 likely stems from a read error. CDR3 amino acids: CASSVLAARGTQYS. Here the CDR3 DNA reads TGCGCCAGCAGTGTGCTAGCCGCCCGAGGTACGCAGTATTCT. J is TRBJ2-3 and V is TRBV10-1, with D maybe TRBD2 (5 bases). This CDR3 has 14 amino acids. Germline loops: CDR1 WNHNN, CDR2 SYGVQD (reference sequence). With 4 bases removed from V and 8 bases from J, the gap between germline ends came to 16 bases.

The chain employs TRBV5-1 and TRBJ2-1, with 7 bases matching TRBD2. The CDR3 is made up of 16 amino acids. V was clipped by 1 base and J by 0 bases; unmatched bases: 4. Germline CDR1 SGHRS, CDR2 YFSETQ. The CDR3 region is CASSLRAGSSYNEQFF. The CDR3, as DNA: TGCGCCAGCAGCTTGAGAGCGGGGAGCTCCTACAATGAGCAGTTCTTC.

The genes are TRBV11-3 and TRBJ1-6; D ambiguous. The CDR3 is made up of 13 amino acids. Trimming pared 3 bases from V and 6 bases from J, leaving 6 bases between. The germline V gene has CDR1 SGHNT and CDR2 YENEEA. Here the CDR3 DNA reads TGTGCCAGCAGCTTCGGACTTAATTCACCCCTCCACTTT. Amino acid sequence: CASSFGLNSPLHF. Full variable domain (remainder filled in from reference TRBV11-3 and TRBJ1-6): EAGVVQSPRYKIIEKKQPVAFWCNPISGHNTLYWYLQNLGQGPELLIRYENEEAVDDSQLPKDRFSAERLKGVDSTLKIQPAELGDSAVYLCASSFGLNSPLHFGNGTRLTVT.

Here the CDR3 DNA reads TGTGCCAGTAGTATAGGGATAGGCCTGCATTTT. It is translated as CASSIGIGLHF. The genes are TRBV19 and TRBJ1-5; no clear D gene. Germline CDR1 reads LNHDA; CDR2 reads SQIVND (reference sequence). Trimming removed 1 base from V and 15 bases from J, with 10 bases in between. This CDR3 is 11 amino acids long. The complete variable domain, with remaining parts taken from reference TRBV19 and TRBJ1-5, reads DGGITQSPKYLFRKEGQNVTLSCEQNLNHDAMYWYRQDPGQGLRLIYYSQIVNDFQKGDIAEGYSVSREKKESFPLTVTSAQKNPTAFYLCASSIGIGLHFGDGTRLSIL.

V gene TRBV24-1 combines with J gene TRBJ2-1, with a tentative D call TRBD1 (5 bases). The V and J ends lost 9 bases and 7 bases respectively, with 15 bases between them. This CDR3 has 13 residues. The germline gives CDR1 KGHDR, CDR2 SFDVKD. The CDR3 sequence: CATGTGKRNEQFF. The CDR3, as DNA: TGTGCCACCGGAACAGGAAAAAGAAATGAGCAGTTCTTC.

Worth noting for this clone: The same CDR3 also results from other DNA sequences found in this sample. The gene calls are TRBV11-2 and TRBJ2-7; tentative D call: TRBD2 (5 bases). V was pared by 5 bases and J by 3 bases, with 8 bases between. The CDR3 totals 12 residues. CDR1 and CDR2 from the germline V gene are SGHAT and FQNNGV. In nucleotides, the CDR3 is TGTGCCAGCAGCCTCGGGGACTACGAGCAGTACTTC. It yields the protein CASSLGDYEQYF.

In its sample, this clone was seen once. This chain uses TRBV18 with TRBJ2-6; D possibly corresponds to TRBD1 (5 bases). Trimming pared 5 bases from V and 4 bases from J, leaving 18 bases between. Germline V gives CDR1 KGHSH, CDR2 LQKENI. The CDR3 runs 17 residues. CDR3 sequence: CASSGRTRGGGANVLTF. The CDR3 bases are TGTGCCAGCTCAGGTAGGACACGCGGTGGAGGGGCCAACGTCCTGACTTTC.

The J gene is TRBJ2-5, the V gene TRBV5-1, with 14 bases matching TRBD2. CDR1 and CDR2 from the germline V gene are SGHRS and YFSETQ. Trimming removed 4 bases from V and 2 bases from J; junction bases left unmatched: 7. The CDR3 totals 17 residues. The CDR3 nucleotides read TGCGCCAGCAGCCTCGGGACTAGCGGGGGCGGGCAAGAGACCCAGTACTTC. This codes for CASSLGTSGGGQETQYF.

V is TRBV5-4 and J is TRBJ1-4, with no clear D. V lost 0 bases to trimming and J lost 7 bases, with 7 bases between them. The CDR3 is 13 residues long. Germline CDR1 is SGHNT and CDR2 is YYREEE (reference sequence). Here the CDR3 reads CASSLAKGEKLFF. The DNA for the CDR3 is TGTGCCAGCAGCTTGGCAAAGGGTGAAAAACTGTTTTTT.

This clone was counted between two and nine times. The J gene is TRBJ2-7, the V gene TRBV7-2; D remains ambiguous. The CDR3 is 14 amino acids. V was clipped by 1 base and J by 0 bases, with 7 bases between them. Germline CDR1 reads SGHTA; CDR2 reads FQGNSA. DNA for the CDR3: TGTGCCAGCAGCTTAGGTGGCGTCTCCTACGAGCAGTACTTC. Protein: CASSLGGVSYEQYF.

This clone was counted only a few times. The rearrangement links TRBV10-1 to TRBJ1-6, with TRBD1 matching over 7 bases. Unmatched junction bases numbered 3, after V lost 1 base and J lost 6 bases. This CDR3 is 15 amino acids long. Germline values: CDR1 WNHNN, CDR2 SYGVQD (reference sequence). The CDR3 protein is CASSELRGPNSPLHF. CDR3 coding DNA: TGCGCCAGCAGTGAGTTGAGGGGGCCTAATTCACCCCTCCACTTT.

The gene calls are TRBV15 and TRBJ2-7; D gene unclear. The V end lost 3 bases, the J end lost 3 bases, and 12 bases lay between the germline ends. In germline, CDR1 is LNHNV, CDR2 YYDKDF (reference sequence). The CDR3 runs 14 residues. CDR3 residues: CATSRSRTGYEQYF. The CDR3 bases are TGTGCCACCAGCAGGTCCCGGACGGGCTACGAGCAGTACTTC.

V gene TRBV30 combines with J gene TRBJ2-3; D unclear. This CDR3 contains 14 residues. V dropped 1 base and J dropped 3 bases, with 11 bases sitting between them. The germline V gene has CDR1 GTSNPN and CDR2 SVGIG (reference sequence). The CDR3 here is CAWSGGVGTDTQYF. For the CDR3, the DNA is TGTGCCTGGAGTGGTGGAGTGGGGACAGATACGCAGTATTTT.

V is TRBV29-1 and J is TRBJ2-1; 9 bases fit TRBD1. This CDR3 is built from 15 residues. With 3 bases clipped from V and 0 bases from J, the junction kept 3 bases outside the gene matches. Germline loops: CDR1 SQVTM, CDR2 ANQGSEA. CDR3 protein: CSVEGTGSSYNEQFF. For the CDR3, the DNA is TGCAGCGTTGAGGGGACAGGGAGCTCCTACAATGAGCAGTTCTTC.

The rearrangement uses TRBV27 and TRBJ1-4, with 7 positions matching TRBD1. Germline V gene sequence: CDR1 MNHEY, CDR2 SMNVEV (reference sequence). Losses at the gene ends were 2 bases for V and 4 bases for J; bases not matched to a gene: 1. This CDR3 has 14 residues. The CDR3 nucleotides are TGTGCCAGCAGTTTAGGACAGGTTAATGAAAAACTGTTTTTT. It specifies CASSLGQVNEKLFF.